Each of the 9 T cell receptor beta chains below was sequenced from the same sample in a study of Ad26.COV2.S vaccination and SARS-CoV-2 variants (dated by TCRdb to the early 2020s). Read against the paper, the sample's treatment or condition label means: approximately 18 received Ad26.COV2.S at low or high dose, single or two shots; about 5 received placebo; per-sample allocation not given. For vaccine and placebo recipients, repertoires were sequenced using samples collected on day 63 after the first injection. To prepare the library, the immunoSEQ multiplex PCR assay was applied. The immuneACCESS repertoire file appears here via TCRdb, limited to in-frame rearrangements. These files lack a portion of the clones; in checked studies, under half of the deficit traces to unresolved V genes, and the cause of the others is not known. This sample lists 300,000 to 350,000 clones; 90% were detected once. The ten largest account for around 5.5% of the sample.

Sequences were derived from peripheral blood, sampled in a trial of Ad26.COV2.S vaccine versus placebo. The receptors here all came from a person aged 18-60 years who received the Ad26.COV2.S COVID-19 vaccine or a placebo.

This clone is a singleton in its sample. The chain uses TRBV27 and TRBJ2-5, with no clear D. Germline lookup yields CDR1 MNHEY and CDR2 SMNVEV (reference sequence). Trimming cost V 3 bases and J 1 base, with 6 bases left between them. This CDR3 is 13 amino acids long. In DNA form, the CDR3 reads TGTGCCAGCAGTTTGGTCAGCCAAGAGACCCAGTACTTC. Its translation: CASSLVSQETQYF.

The rearrangement joins TRBV3-1 (or the pseudogene TRBV3-2) to TRBJ1-4; D remains unclear. The CDR3 is made up of 14 amino acids. V shed 3 bases and J shed 8 bases, with 13 bases lying between them. CDR1 is LGHDT and CDR2 is YNNKEL in the germline V gene (reference sequence). The CDR3 DNA is TGTGCCAGCAGCCAGTCCGTCCCGGACGAAAAACTGTTTTTT. The encoded protein is CASSQSVPDEKLFF.

DNA of the CDR3: TGTGCCAGTAGTCCCGGGACTAGCGGGGGGGAAGGGGGCTTCTACGAGCAGTACTTC. Its translation is CASSPGTSGGEGGFYEQYF. The rearrangement links TRBV19 to TRBJ2-7, with 16 bases that match TRBD2. The V segment lost 5 bases and the J segment 3 bases; nucleotides outside the gene matches: 13. CDR1 is LNHDA and CDR2 is SQIVND in the germline V gene (reference sequence). The CDR3 consists of 19 residues.

This clone was counted between two and nine times. The rearrangement uses TRBV11-2 and TRBJ2-7; no clear D gene. Germline loops: CDR1 SGHAT, CDR2 FQNNGV. CDR3 length equals 12 residues. With 4 bases removed from V and 6 bases from J, the gap between germline ends came to 10 bases. The CDR3 DNA reads TGTGCCAGCAGCTCGGTTTCTCCCGAGCAGTACGTC. Amino acids: CASSSVSPEQYV.

Points on this clone: The junction shows a germline mismatch at one end, possibly a read error. The genes are TRBV3-1 (or the pseudogene TRBV3-2) and TRBJ2-1; no clear D gene. The CDR3 is 13 amino acids. Germline V gene sequence: CDR1 LGHDT, CDR2 YNNKEL (reference sequence). The CDR3 spells CASSRRTQGLQIF. The CDR3 nucleotides read TGTGCCAGCAGCCGCAGAACTCAAGGATTACAGATCTTC.

This chain uses TRBV29-1 with TRBJ2-1, with TRBD2 matching 7 bases. J was trimmed by 1 base and V by 6 bases; bases with no gene match: 15. Germline assignment: CDR1 SQVTM and CDR2 ANQGSEA. There are 17 residues in the CDR3. CDR3 region: CSVRGLREASSYNEQFF. The CDR3 DNA sequence: TGCAGCGTACGGGGACTACGGGAGGCTAGTTCCTACAATGAGCAGTTCTTC.

The gene calls are TRBV4-1 and TRBJ2-6, with a weak D call TRBD2 (5 bases). CDR1 and CDR2 (germline): MGHRA, YSYEKL. Trimming removed 5 bases at V and 4 bases at J, with 12 bases between. The CDR3 length is 15 residues. CDR3 in DNA: TGCGCCAGCAGCTCTATGGGGAGCGGGGCCAACGTCCTGACTTTC. This codes for CASSSMGSGANVLTF.

The V call is TRBV11-3, the J call TRBJ2-1; 7 bases agree with TRBD2. Trimming cost V 3 bases and J 3 bases; bases outside gene matches: 11. Germline values: CDR1 SGHNT, CDR2 YENEEA. The CDR3 covers 17 residues. The CDR3 nucleotides are TGTGCCAGCAGCTTGGGGCCAAGCGGGATATACTACAATGAGCAGTTCTTC. Protein sequence: CASSLGPSGIYYNEQFF.

This clone occurred a few times. The CDR3 bases are TGTGCCAGCAGCTTAGAGCGAGCCCGCTCTGGAAACACCATATATTTT. Translation: CASSLERARSGNTIYF. V is TRBV7-9 and J is TRBJ1-3; no firm D call. This CDR3 has 16 amino acids. The V end lost 1 base, the J end lost 0 bases, and 10 bases lay between the germline ends. CDR1 SEHNR and CDR2 FQNEAQ come from the germline V gene (reference sequence).